This TCR beta chain comes out of a study of CD8 T cells in ankylosing spondylitis. Notes on this clonotype: The antigen is unknown. The junction does not match germline at one end; this may be a read error.

Study results and limitations: The clones that were linked to disease were reported to be significantly enriched in matched synovial fluid samples from ankylosing spondylitis patients.

Using its own MiXCR run on the 5' RACE reads, TCRdb lists one record per CDR3 protein. The sample holds under 250,000 distinct CDR3 sequences; roughly 10% are singletons and the top ten take less than 7%. Germline V gene sequence: CDR1 MNHEY, CDR2 SVGAGI. The CDR3 has 16 residues. The specimen was blood, either unsorted or a sorted T cell fraction (not recorded which). The source of this sequence is a male donor with ankylosing spondylitis or in good health (not recorded which). This chain uses TRBV6-5 with TRBJ2-5; D might be TRBD1 (5 bases). Here the CDR3 DNA reads TGTGCCAGCAGTTACCAGAGAAGGGGAACCCAAGAGGCCCAGTACTTC. This sequence encodes CASSYQRRGTQEAQYF.